Detailed here is one T cell receptor beta chain. The data were taken from a study of blood T cell repertoires in COVID-19. J was trimmed by 6 bases and V by 3 bases; bases with no gene match: 8. Germline values: CDR1 SGDLS, CDR2 YYNGEE. There are 16 residues in the CDR3. TCRdb's table, derived via immunoSEQ multiplex PCR, lists solely in-frame clones and lacks some. The sample yields about 200,000 clones, under 90% seen once. Sequencing used PBMCs or T cells enriched from blood (not recorded which). The V call is TRBV9, the J call TRBJ2-1; 11 nucleotides line up with TRBD2. The receptor was isolated from a woman between 45 and 65 years old who had been exposed to COVID-19. The CDR3 DNA reads as TGTGCCAGCAGCGCCTTACTAGCGGGGGCTCTCAATGAGCAGTTCTTC. This translates into CASSALLAGALNEQFF.